The 17 T cell receptor beta chains presented below share a single source sample, sequenced in a study of T cell responses to AZD1222 COVID-19 vaccine. Here immunoSEQ multiplex PCR was the method, and the copy in TCRdb shows in-frame clones only, minus some. The data show 160,000 or so clones, 91% seen once. The source material was peripheral blood, sampled on day 0 of AZD1222 vaccination. These receptors came from an adult in good health.

This chain uses TRBV7-9 with TRBJ2-7; no definite D call. CDR3 size: 15 residues. The germline V and J ends were trimmed by 1 base and 0 bases, with 10 bases remaining between them. CDR1 is SEHNR, CDR2 FQNEAQ, per germline (reference sequence). The CDR3 region has the DNA TGTGCCAGCAGCTTAGTCGCCGCTAGCTCCTACGAGCAGTACTTC. The encoded protein is CASSLVAASSYEQYF.

This clone came up once. The chain is built from TRBV27 and TRBJ1-5; the match to TRBD1 covers 7 bases. The CDR3 contains 17 residues. Looked up from germline, CDR1 is MNHEY and CDR2 is SMNVEV (reference sequence). Unmatched junction bases numbered 10, after V lost 5 bases and J lost 0 bases. CDR3 sequence: CASSQPITGVSNQPQHF. The CDR3 coding sequence is TGTGCCAGCAGTCAGCCTATTACAGGGGTTAGCAATCAGCCCCAGCATTTT.

Written as DNA, the CDR3 is TGCGCCAGCAGCCTGGGACTCCTCTACGAGCAGTACTTC. Amino acids: CASSLGLLYEQYF. The chain links TRBV5-1 to TRBJ2-7, with D maybe TRBD2 (6 bases). V was cut by 4 bases and J by 3 bases, with 11 bases left in between. The CDR3 is 13 residues long. Germline V gene sequence: CDR1 SGHRS, CDR2 YFSETQ.

The chain has TRBV5-1 and TRBJ2-3; D remains ambiguous. CDR3 length: 11 residues. Germline values: CDR1 SGHRS, CDR2 YFSETQ. Trimming removed 1 base from V and 7 bases from J, with 4 bases in between. CDR3 sequence: CASSLTNTQYF. The CDR3 DNA reads as TGCGCCAGCAGCTTGACTAATACGCAGTATTTT. Full variable domain (rest looked up from reference TRBV5-1 and TRBJ2-3): KAGVTQTPRYLIKTRGQQVTLSCSPISGHRSVSWYQQTPGQGLQFLFEYFSETQRNKGNFPGRFSGRQFSNSRSEMNVSTLELGDSALYLCASSLTNTQYFGPGTRLTVL.

This chain connects TRBV28 to TRBJ2-2; D is uncertain. This CDR3 comprises 16 residues. The germline gives CDR1 MDHEN, CDR2 SYDVKM. Trimming cost V 1 base and J 3 bases, with 12 bases left between them. The CDR3 DNA follows: TGTGCCAGCAGTTTATTCCGCCAGACCCACACCGGGGAGCTGTTTTTT. Translated: CASSLFRQTHTGELFF.

The chain recombines TRBV6-2 or TRBV6-3 with TRBJ1-5; TRBD1 might be the D (5 bases). Trimming removed 2 bases at V and 7 bases at J, with 15 bases between. The CDR3 is 15 amino acids. CDR1 is MNHEY, CDR2 SVGEGT, per germline. This CDR3 reads CASSYHGGMGQPQHF. The CDR3 DNA reads as TGTGCCAGCAGTTACCATGGGGGGATGGGGCAGCCCCAGCATTTT.

The chain has TRBV6-1 and TRBJ2-4; D remains ambiguous. CDR3 length equals 16 residues. The germline V and J ends were trimmed by 0 bases and 0 bases, with 9 bases remaining between them. Looked up from germline, CDR1 is MNHNS and CDR2 is SASEGT. The CDR3 DNA reads as TGTGCCAGCAGTGAAGCTGAATTCTCAGCCAAAAACATTCAGTACTTC. Translated: CASSEAEFSAKNIQYF.

V usage is TRBV27 and J usage is TRBJ1-2; possibly TRBD1 for D (5 bases). The CDR3 has 16 amino acids. V shed 5 bases and J shed 8 bases, with 24 bases lying between them. Germline V gene lookup returns CDR1 MNHEY and CDR2 SMNVEV (reference sequence). The chain's CDR3 is CASSPFAGLSTNGYTF. CDR3 nucleotides: TGTGCCAGCAGTCCTTTTGCAGGGCTCAGTACTAACGGCTACACCTTC.

The chain recombines TRBV11-3 with TRBJ2-1, with 7 nucleotides matching TRBD2. This CDR3 is built from 17 residues. Germline lookup yields CDR1 SGHNT and CDR2 YENEEA. V lost 1 base to trimming and J lost 8 bases; unmatched junction nucleotides: 14. The CDR3 DNA reads as TGTGCCAGCAGCTTAGGGGGTGCGGGAGATGGGTTCGATGAGCAGTTCTTC. As protein: CASSLGGAGDGFDEQFF.

The J gene is TRBJ1-3, the V gene TRBV4-1; the D gene is possibly TRBD1 (5 bases). The CDR3 loop spans 14 amino acids. Trimming removed 3 bases from V and 0 bases from J, with 6 bases in between. The germline V gene has CDR1 MGHRA and CDR2 YSYEKL. The CDR3 spells CASSQGDSGNTIYF. DNA of the CDR3: TGCGCCAGCAGCCAGGGGGACTCTGGAAACACCATATATTTT.

The count of this clone is one. The chain employs TRBV4-2 and TRBJ2-1; 12 nucleotides align to TRBD2. J lost 7 bases, V lost 3 bases, and 7 bases had no gene match. Germline assignment: CDR1 LGHNA and CDR2 YNFKEQ. This CDR3 is built from 16 residues. The CDR3 region is CASSHSGTSGRNEQFF. CDR3 sequence (DNA): TGTGCCAGCAGCCATAGCGGGACTAGCGGGCGGAATGAGCAGTTCTTC.

The rearrangement joins TRBV6-5 to TRBJ1-2; 12 bases are shared with TRBD1. The V segment lost 4 bases and the J segment 2 bases; nucleotides outside the gene matches: 2. The CDR3 is 15 residues long. Germline CDR1 is MNHEY and CDR2 is SVGAGI. CDR3 bases: TGTGCCAGCAGTTGGGGACAGGGGGCGAACTATGGCTACACCTTC. Translation gives CASSWGQGANYGYTF.

The chain couples TRBV28 to TRBJ2-4, with 9 bases that match TRBD2. Per the germline V gene, CDR1 is MDHEN and CDR2 is SYDVKM. Trimming at V came to 2 bases and at J to 4 bases, leaving 6 bases not matched to a gene. This CDR3 has 16 amino acids. The CDR3 sequence is CASSLGGRAGKNIQYF. The CDR3 DNA follows: TGTGCCAGCAGTTTAGGCGGGAGGGCCGGGAAAAACATTCAGTACTTC.

The gene calls are TRBV4-2 and TRBJ2-7; D ambiguous. V was pared by 0 bases and J by 5 bases, with 8 bases between. The CDR3 spans 13 residues. CDR1 LGHNA and CDR2 YNFKEQ come from the germline V gene. The CDR3 reads CASSQDHGDEQYF. DNA for the CDR3: TGTGCCAGCAGCCAAGATCACGGCGACGAGCAGTACTTC.

This clone was observed a single time. The chain carries TRBV6-4 and TRBJ2-3; 7 nucleotides line up with TRBD2. V gave up 3 bases and J gave up 0 bases; unmatched junction bases: 0. This CDR3 has 14 residues. Germline CDR1 is MRHNA and CDR2 is SNTAGT. In nucleotides, the CDR3 is TGTGCCAGCAGTGATAGCGGGAGCACAGATACGCAGTATTTT. It specifies CASSDSGSTDTQYF.

The CDR3 is CASSYSVSGAGTF. The CDR3 DNA sequence: TGTGCCAGCAGTTACTCGGTGTCAGGGGCTGGAACCTTC. V and J are TRBV6-6 and TRBJ1-2; D is possibly TRBD1 (6 bases). V was clipped by 0 bases and J by 14 bases, with 16 bases between them. Germline V lookup: CDR1 MNHNY, CDR2 SVGAGI (reference sequence). The CDR3 runs to 13 residues.

The chain combines TRBV4-1 with TRBJ1-5; D is unclear. CDR3 length: 15 amino acids. V lost 0 bases to trimming and J lost 0 bases, with 6 bases between them. Looked up from germline, CDR1 is MGHRA and CDR2 is YSYEKL. The CDR3 sequence: CASSQDYRSNQPQHF. CDR3 bases: TGCGCCAGCAGCCAAGATTACCGTAGCAATCAGCCCCAGCATTTT.